This TCR beta chain was retrieved from a study of shared clonotypes between healthy human individuals (TCRdb year 2020). Study-wide context: Three men and two women, aged 18 to 49 years, made up the cohort. Per donor, three plates each were used for CD4 naive and CD4 memory, two for CD8 naive, and one for CD8 memory. To estimate repertoire size and how much clonotypes are shared between individuals, the study performed deep sequencing of blood TCR repertoires from 4 to 6 healthy adults. Different laboratories and diverse techniques were used to prepare libraries and sequence TCR repertoires, to increase sequencing depth and limit assay-specific biases. Each donor's leukapheresis produced roughly between about 0.8 and 8.9 billion PBMCs. Summary of the overall study and its limitations: Estimated clonotype richness was generally larger for naive than for memory subsets. The genetic and exposure-history diversity represented was limited by the small number of donors. Sharing across a handful of donors was observed for approximately 5% of naive CD4, 3.5% of naive CD8, 2% to 2.5% of memory CD4, and roughly 0.43% of memory CD8 clonotypes. Higher generation probabilities were observed for clonotypes shared by all four sorted-subset donors than for non-shared clonotypes. Even with the large sequencing depth, rarefaction of the sorted-subset datasets indicated that sequencing was incomplete. Sampling was restricted to blood, and TCR repertoires in tissue are likely to differ from TCR repertoires in blood. Based on pairwise subsampling, the degree of clonotype sharing among donors was expected to be affected by sequencing depth.

This clone was detected once. The target of this receptor is not known. Base quality data are lacking; no much larger clone is found one base away. TCR CDR3 regions were amplified from genomic DNA by multiplex PCR using the deep immunoSEQ assay. Extracted genomic DNA from each cell subset was distributed evenly across all wells of several immunoSEQ 96-well plates, and each plate was treated as a replicate. For sorted subsets, about 200 ng genomic DNA, equal to tens of thousands of T cell genomes, was loaded into each replicate PCR. Purified libraries were quantified with a Qubit 3.0 fluorometer, sized on a Bioanalyzer 2100, and re-quantified with the KAPA Library Quantification kit. Each immunoSEQ 96-well plate was sequenced on its own single-read 150-cycle Illumina NextSeq 550 flow cell. Per the authors' processing: Because only junctional sequences without quality scores were contained in the immunoSEQ output, filtering matching that applied to full-length reads could not be performed. To assign V/J genes and CDR3, sequences were annotated against IMGT germline references using PyIR, a Python wrapper for IgBLAST v1.9. Reads with weak V/J assignments (E-value above 1e-6), missing CDR3, stop codons, out-of-frame junctions, or ambiguous translated residues were removed. A V3J clonotype was defined by an identical inferred V gene, J gene, and CDR3 amino acid sequence. To compute the percentage overlap between repertoires, the number of shared unique clonotypes was divided by the size of the smaller repertoire. Richness of each repertoire was evaluated using RTK rarefaction, the Chao1 estimator, and Recon v2.1 estimates of unobserved clonotypes. Generation probabilities were computed with OLGA for all TCRbeta clonotypes obtained by the gDNA method from a handful of donors. This is the immuneACCESS table as TCRdb keeps it, with only in-frame sequences that have V and J called. A part of the clones is gone; compared with another copy, unresolved V genes explain less than half, and the rest is unexplained. D and trimming were read from the DNA, whereas the V and J calls and clone size are those reported in that table. This sample has a few hundred thousand clones in its table, and around 97% of those were observed once. Clones ranked in the top ten supply 0.045% to 0.06% of the sample.

Between the V and J ends, shortened by 2 bases and 0 bases respectively, the junction contains 10 bases. The germline V gene (reference sequence) supplies CDR1 SEHNR and CDR2 FQNEAQ. The CDR3, cysteine through phenylalanine, is 15 amino acids long. Of all the DNA, just the CDR3 is kept, 45 bases in frame from base 1. The donors were healthy, HIV-negative adults who had no recently reported acute infections or vaccinations. Only Caucasian adults living in Nashville, Tennessee, USA were represented among the donors. CD4+ T cells were enriched by magnetic negative selection, after which naive cells were positively selected on CD45RA and the negative fraction was taken as the memory subset. After blood collection by leukapheresis, PBMCs were isolated using Ficoll-Histopaque density gradient centrifugation and then cryopreserved in the vapor phase of liquid nitrogen. Analytical flow cytometry was used to check the purity and quantity of every magnetically sorted T cell population. Genomic DNA was isolated from every sorted fraction and measured by UV absorbance on a Nanodrop 2000c.

Specimen: naive CD4+ T cells sorted from blood. The cell subset or site label, read with the paper, signifies: CD45RA+ positively selected. The TCR sequence derives from a woman in her thirties in good health. The receptor chain draws on TRBV7-9 and TRBJ1-1; the D gene assignment is ambiguous. The CDR3 has the sequence CASSLTVGMNTEAFF. The nucleotide sequence reads as follows: TGTGCCAGCAGCTTAACAGTGGGCATGAACACTGAAGCTTTCTTT.